One sample yielded the 25 T cell receptor beta chains listed below, sequenced in a study of resident and recirculating memory T cells in vitiligo (dated by TCRdb to 2016 to 2018). Library generation was performed with the immunoSEQ multiplex PCR assay. Sourced from immuneACCESS, this table was stored by TCRdb with only in-frame sequences that have V and J called. A share of the clones is absent; for the studies checked, an unresolved V gene accounts for under half, and the remainder has no known explanation. The sample table records tens of thousands of clones; about 89% of these occur just once. In total, the top ten clones hold just under 5% of the sample. Material: blood. The receptors come from a male donor with vitiligo.

The J gene is TRBJ2-7, the V gene TRBV28; 8 positions agree with TRBD1. Germline CDR1 is MDHEN and CDR2 is SYDVKM. The CDR3 loop spans 14 amino acids. V lost 3 bases, J lost 0 bases, and 1 base stayed unmatched. As DNA, the CDR3 is TGTGCCAGCAGTTTGGGACAGGCCTCCTACGAGCAGTACTTC. Amino acids: CASSLGQASYEQYF.

This chain links TRBV5-5 with TRBJ1-2, with D possibly TRBD1 on 6 matching bases. The CDR3 has 13 residues. Germline V lookup: CDR1 SGHKS, CDR2 YYEKEE (reference sequence). Trimming took off 4 bases at V and 4 bases at J, with 11 bases between the two ends. The CDR3 protein is CASSPRGPYGYTF. CDR3 bases: TGTGCCAGCAGCCCCAGGGGTCCCTATGGCTACACCTTC.

This clone was counted a few times. The CDR3 reads CASSEAGGETQYF. The CDR3 DNA follows: TGTGCCAGTAGTGAGGCGGGGGGAGAGACCCAGTACTTC. V is TRBV19 and J is TRBJ2-5, with 8 nucleotides matching TRBD2. V dropped 5 bases and J dropped 4; count of bases not matched to a gene: 3. The CDR3 runs to 13 residues. Germline loops: CDR1 LNHDA, CDR2 SQIVND (reference sequence).

This chain links TRBV10-3 with TRBJ2-5, with 11 bases fitting TRBD1. With 0 bases clipped from V and 6 bases from J, the junction kept 0 bases outside the gene matches. This CDR3 has 14 amino acids. From germline, CDR1 is ENHRY and CDR2 SYGVKD. The CDR3 loop is CAISESDRGQTQYF. The CDR3 DNA is TGTGCCATCAGTGAGTCGGACAGGGGGCAGACCCAGTACTTC.

The V gene is TRBV6-4, the J gene TRBJ2-3; the D gene is possibly TRBD2 (7 bases). Germline V gives CDR1 MRHNA, CDR2 SNTAGT. This CDR3 spans 17 amino acids. The V end was cut by 0 bases, the J end by 6 bases, with 19 bases between. The CDR3 sequence is CASSDSSSGGSLDTQYF. CDR3 in DNA: TGTGCCAGCAGTGACTCGTCGTCGGGGGGCTCCCTCGATACGCAGTATTTT.

DNA of the CDR3: TGCGCCAGCAGAGTCGGGTTCGGCACTGAAGCTTTCTTT. Its translation: CASRVGFGTEAFF. V and J are TRBV5-1 and TRBJ1-1; D gene unclear. Germline loops: CDR1 SGHRS, CDR2 YFSETQ. Trimming took off 5 bases at V and 4 bases at J, with 12 bases between the two ends. The CDR3 sequence is 13 residues long.

The rearrangement joins TRBV5-1 to TRBJ1-6, with TRBD1 as a possible D gene (5 bases). This CDR3 comprises 17 residues. Trimming shortened V by 0 bases and J by 9 bases, and 19 bases separated the two germline ends. Germline V gene sequence: CDR1 SGHRS, CDR2 YFSETQ. The chain's CDR3 is CASSLEGRGFRSSPLHF. The CDR3 nucleotides are TGCGCCAGCAGCTTGGAGGGGAGGGGCTTCCGGAGTTCACCCCTCCACTTT.

CDR3 region: CASSLTDTHSSYEQYF. Written as DNA, the CDR3 is TGTGCCAGCAGCTTAACGGACACCCATAGCTCCTACGAGCAGTACTTC. The genes are TRBV7-2 and TRBJ2-7, with D tentatively TRBD1 (5 bases). Per germline, CDR1 SGHTA and CDR2 FQGNSA. The V and J ends lost 2 bases and 0 bases respectively, with 14 bases between them. This CDR3 has 16 residues.

This rearrangement joins TRBV28 to TRBJ2-5; 11 positions match TRBD2. The CDR3 runs to 12 residues. The V segment lost 6 bases and the J segment 13 bases; nucleotides outside the gene matches: 7. Germline lookup yields CDR1 MDHEN and CDR2 SYDVKM. The CDR3 region is CASRTSGASLYF. CDR3 nucleotides: TGTGCCAGCAGGACTAGCGGGGCGTCTCTGTACTTC.

This clone came up once. The J gene is TRBJ1-2, the V gene TRBV25-1; D is perhaps TRBD1 (5 bases). CDR1 is MGHDK and CDR2 is SYGVNS in the germline V gene. Trimming cost V 5 bases and J 8 bases, with 9 bases left between them. The CDR3 is 11 amino acids. The CDR3 nucleotides are TGTGCCAGCAGTACCCAGGGCGGCTACACCTTC. Translating it yields CASSTQGGYTF.

The rearrangement links TRBV12-5 to TRBJ2-5; 12 bases align to TRBD1. The CDR3 has 14 residues. Germline V gene sequence: CDR1 LGHNT, CDR2 FRNRAP. Losses at the gene ends were 4 bases for V and 5 bases for J; bases not matched to a gene: 2. The CDR3 is CASGSGQGAETQYF. The CDR3 DNA follows: TGTGCTAGTGGTTCGGGACAGGGGGCTGAGACCCAGTACTTC.

J is TRBJ2-3 and V is TRBV19, with 10 bases aligning to TRBD2. The germline gives CDR1 LNHDA, CDR2 SQIVND (reference sequence). V lost 4 bases and J lost 2; bases outside the gene matches: 3. There are 15 residues in the CDR3. The CDR3 loop reads CASSTLAGVTDTQYF. For the CDR3, the DNA is TGTGCCAGTAGTACCCTAGCGGGGGTCACAGATACGCAGTATTTT.

The rearrangement uses TRBV2 and TRBJ2-1, with a tentative D call TRBD2 (7 bases). V lost 2 bases and J 4 bases, leaving 24 bases between the germline ends. This CDR3 comprises 19 residues. Germline V CDR1 and CDR2: SNHLY, FYNNEI. This CDR3 reads CASSEFGVSGAAGYNEQFF. The CDR3 DNA sequence: TGTGCCAGCAGTGAATTTGGGGTCTCGGGGGCAGCGGGATACAATGAGCAGTTCTTC.

The chain has TRBV6-1 and TRBJ1-1, with 7 positions matching TRBD1. This CDR3 spans 14 amino acids. CDR1 MNHNS and CDR2 SASEGT come from the germline V gene. V lost 8 bases to trimming and J lost 2 bases; unmatched junction nucleotides: 8. CDR3 DNA sequence: TGTGCCAGCTTCGAGGGGGCTCTAAACACTGAAGCTTTCTTT. It is translated as CASFEGALNTEAFF.

The chain is built from TRBV7-2 and TRBJ2-3, with 8 bases matching TRBD2. The J segment lost 1 base and the V segment lost 5 bases, leaving 5 bases of the junction unmatched. This CDR3 spans 15 amino acids. Germline loops: CDR1 SGHTA, CDR2 FQGNSA. CDR3 region: CASSPGLVGTDTQYF. As DNA, the CDR3 is TGTGCCAGCAGCCCGGGACTAGTGGGCACAGATACGCAGTATTTT.

This clone was recorded only once. V is TRBV4-3 and J is TRBJ1-1; D remains ambiguous. CDR3 length: 17 amino acids. V was shortened by 1 base and J by 1 base, with 16 bases between the two germline ends. In germline, CDR1 is LGHNA, CDR2 YSLEER. CDR3: CASSQGRAGRRNTEAFF. DNA of the CDR3: TGCGCCAGCAGCCAAGGGAGGGCGGGTAGACGGAACACTGAAGCTTTCTTT.

The rearrangement uses TRBV7-2 and TRBJ2-7, with 11 positions matching TRBD2. Unmatched junction bases numbered 5, after V lost 5 bases and J lost 2 bases. Germline loops: CDR1 SGHTA, CDR2 FQGNSA. The CDR3 runs to 15 residues. Written as DNA, the CDR3 is TGTGCCAGCAGCACTCATAGCGGGGGGGCCTACGAGCAGTACTTC. Its translation: CASSTHSGGAYEQYF.

The chain links TRBV5-4 to TRBJ2-1; the match to TRBD2 covers 11 bases. Germline CDR1 reads SGHNT; CDR2 reads YYREEE (reference sequence). Trimming removed 2 bases from V and 4 bases from J; junction bases left unmatched: 5. The CDR3 sequence is 16 residues long. This CDR3 reads CASSLLAGEIYNEQFF. The DNA of the CDR3 is TGTGCCAGCAGCTTACTAGCGGGGGAAATATACAATGAGCAGTTCTTC.

V and J are TRBV7-8 and TRBJ1-1; D might be TRBD1 (6 bases). From germline, CDR1 is SGHVS and CDR2 FQNEAQ. V shed 5 bases and J shed 0 bases, with 16 bases lying between them. This CDR3 contains 16 residues. The CDR3 DNA sequence: TGTGCCAGCAGCCCATCAGTGGGGGCGTTGAACACTGAAGCTTTCTTT. This codes for CASSPSVGALNTEAFF.

This chain uses TRBV11-2 with TRBJ1-5, with no clear D. The length of the CDR3 is 13 residues. With 1 base removed from V and 5 bases from J, the gap between germline ends came to 6 bases. Germline CDR1 is SGHAT and CDR2 is FQNNGV. CDR3 in DNA: TGTGCCAGCAGCTTAGGAGAAGATCAGCCCCAGCATTTT. Amino acid sequence: CASSLGEDQPQHF.

The chain uses TRBV5-1 and TRBJ1-2; D not resolved. Germline lookup yields CDR1 SGHRS and CDR2 YFSETQ. The CDR3 loop spans 15 amino acids. Between the trimmed V and J ends, which lost 0 bases and 2 bases, there was a span of 11 bases. The CDR3 coding sequence is TGCGCCAGCAGCTTGGGTCCAGGACTAAACTATGGCTACACCTTC. Protein product: CASSLGPGLNYGYTF.

The chain uses TRBV6-1 and TRBJ1-2, with no clear D. Germline CDR1 reads MNHNS; CDR2 reads SASEGT. The V end lost 6 bases, the J end lost 1 base, and 9 bases lay between the germline ends. The CDR3 extends over 13 amino acids. DNA of the CDR3: TGTGCCAGCAGCGTCGCGGTTAACTATGGCTACACCTTC. Translating it yields CASSVAVNYGYTF.

This chain uses TRBV19 with TRBJ1-6, with D maybe TRBD1 (6 bases). CDR1 and CDR2 from the germline V gene are LNHDA and SQIVND (reference sequence). V was pared by 6 bases and J by 5 bases, with 14 bases between. CDR3 size: 15 residues. CDR3 region: CASRYRDTDNSPLHF. CDR3 in DNA: TGTGCCAGTAGATATCGGGACACCGATAATTCACCCCTCCACTTT.

The rearrangement joins TRBV27 to TRBJ2-1; 10 positions match TRBD1. Germline V CDR1 and CDR2: MNHEY, SMNVEV (reference sequence). The CDR3 contains 17 residues. With 11 bases clipped from V and 4 bases from J, the junction kept 17 bases outside the gene matches. CDR3 amino acids: CALPRTGGHAGYNEQFF. Written as DNA, the CDR3 is TGTGCCCTGCCCAGGACAGGGGGTCATGCGGGATACAATGAGCAGTTCTTC.

The chain employs TRBV2 and TRBJ2-1; weak D call: TRBD2 (5 bases). The V end was cut by 4 bases, the J end by 5 bases, with 15 bases between. Per germline, CDR1 SNHLY and CDR2 FYNNEI. This CDR3 region has 15 residues. The CDR3 reads CASSVRTGNHNEQFF. The CDR3 DNA is TGTGCCAGCAGTGTGAGGACTGGGAACCACAATGAGCAGTTCTTC.